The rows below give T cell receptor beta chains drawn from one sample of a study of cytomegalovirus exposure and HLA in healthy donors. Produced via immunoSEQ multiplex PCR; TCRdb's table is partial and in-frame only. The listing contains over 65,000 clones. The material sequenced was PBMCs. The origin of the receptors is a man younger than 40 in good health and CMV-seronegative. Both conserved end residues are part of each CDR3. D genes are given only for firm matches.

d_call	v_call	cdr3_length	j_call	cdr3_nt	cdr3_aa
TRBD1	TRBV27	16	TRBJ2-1	TGTGCCAGCAGTTCACTCGGGACAGGGGCGTACAATGAGCAGTTCTTC	CASSSLGTGAYNEQFF
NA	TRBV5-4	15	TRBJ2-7	TGTGCCAGCAGCTTGGTGGGGGCCCTTTCCTACGAGCAGTACTTC	CASSLVGALSYEQYF
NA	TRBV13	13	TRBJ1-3	TGTGCCAGCAGCTCGTACTCTGGAAACACCATATATTTT	CASSSYSGNTIYF
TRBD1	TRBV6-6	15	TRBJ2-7	TGTGCCAGCAGTTACTCCGGACAGGGGGCCTACGAGCAGTACTTC	CASSYSGQGAYEQYF
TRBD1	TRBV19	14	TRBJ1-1	TGTGCCAGTAGTACTCGACAGGGGGCGGCTGAAGCTTTCTTT	CASSTRQGAAEAFF
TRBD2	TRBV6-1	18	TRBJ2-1	TGTGCCAGCAGTGAACTCCTAGCGGGAGGGGGAGCCTACAATGAGCAGTTCTTC	CASSELLAGGGAYNEQFF
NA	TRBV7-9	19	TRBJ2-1	TGTGCCAGCAGCTCACAGGGGGAGGTGCGGGAGTACTTCGACAATGAGCAGTTCTTC	CASSSQGEVREYFDNEQFF
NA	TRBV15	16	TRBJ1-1	TGTGCCACCAGCAGAGATCGTCAGGGTCCGGACGGTGAAGCTTTCTTT	CATSRDRQGPDGEAFF
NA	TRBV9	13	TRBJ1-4	TGTGCCAGCAGCACGGGGATTAATGAAAAACTGTTTTTT	CASSTGINEKLFF
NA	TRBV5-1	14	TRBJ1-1	TGCGCCAGCAGCTCGACCCTTGGGGGGACTGAAGCTTTCTTT	CASSSTLGGTEAFF
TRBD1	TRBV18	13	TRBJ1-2	TGTGCCAGCTCACCAGGGACAGGGTATGGCTACACCTTC	CASSPGTGYGYTF
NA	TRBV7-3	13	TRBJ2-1	TGTGCCAGCAGCATCGGGGGCTACAATGAGCAGTTCTTC	CASSIGGYNEQFF
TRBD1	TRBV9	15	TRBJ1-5	TGTGCCAGCAGCGTCTCCGGGACAGACAATCAGCCCCAGCATTTT	CASSVSGTDNQPQHF
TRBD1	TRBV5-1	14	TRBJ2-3	TGCGCCAGCAGGGAGACAGGGGTCACAGATACGCAGTATTTT	CASRETGVTDTQYF
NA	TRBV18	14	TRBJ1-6	TGTGCCAGCTCACCCGGAGGGTTAGATTCACCCCTCCACTTT	CASSPGGLDSPLHF
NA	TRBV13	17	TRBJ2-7	TGTGCCAGCAGCTCAGGGCCCTGGGGCCGTTACTCCTACGAGCAGTACTTC	CASSSGPWGRYSYEQYF
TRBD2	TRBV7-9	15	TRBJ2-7	TGTGCCAGCAGCGATAATAGCGGGGGGGGCTACGAGCAGTACTTC	CASSDNSGGGYEQYF
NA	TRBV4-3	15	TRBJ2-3	TGCGCCAGCAGCCCAAGGACAAGCCAAGGGGATACGCAGTATTTT	CASSPRTSQGDTQYF
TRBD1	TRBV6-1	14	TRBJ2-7	TGTGCCAGCAGGGACCCGACAGGGGCCTACGAGCAGTACTTC	CASRDPTGAYEQYF
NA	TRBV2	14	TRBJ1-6	TGTGCCAGCAGTGAACTACAAGGAGAGTCACCCCTCCACTTT	CASSELQGESPLHF
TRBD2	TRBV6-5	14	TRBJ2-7	TGTGCCAGCAGTCTTAGCGGGAGGGCCTACGAGCAGTACTTC	CASSLSGRAYEQYF
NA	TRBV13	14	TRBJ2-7	TGTGCCAGCAGCTTAAGGCGCCCCCGGGGCGAGCAGTACTTC	CASSLRRPRGEQYF
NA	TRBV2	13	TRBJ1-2	TGTGCCAGCAGGCGGGAGGGAGATGCTGGCTACACCTTC	CASRREGDAGYTF
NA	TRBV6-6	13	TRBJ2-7	TGTGCCAGCAGTTACTCGATGAGGTCCGAGCAGTACTTC	CASSYSMRSEQYF
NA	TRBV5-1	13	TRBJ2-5	TGCGCCAGCAGCTTGGCCCGGGGAGAGACCCAGTACTTC	CASSLARGETQYF
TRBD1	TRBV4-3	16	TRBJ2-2	TGCGCCAGCAGCCGTCGGACAGGGGATGGAACCGGGGAGCTGTTTTTT	CASSRRTGDGTGELFF
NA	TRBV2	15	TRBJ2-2	TGTGCCAGCAGCCTTGAGACAGGTCACACCGGGGAGCTGTTTTTT	CASSLETGHTGELFF
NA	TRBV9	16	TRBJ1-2	TGTGCCAGCAGCGCCAACCTACACAGGGTAGCGAGGGGCTACACCTTC	CASSANLHRVARGYTF
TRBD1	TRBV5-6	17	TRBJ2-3	TGTGCCAGCAGCGGAACCTACCGGGACAGGGAAACAGATACGCAGTATTTT	CASSGTYRDRETDTQYF
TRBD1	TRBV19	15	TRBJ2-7	TGTGCCAGTAGCCCCGTCCAGGGGGCGTCCTACGAGCAGTACTTC	CASSPVQGASYEQYF
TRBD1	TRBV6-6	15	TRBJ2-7	TGTGCCAGCAGTTACAGGGACAGGGTTCGCTACGAGCAGTACTTC	CASSYRDRVRYEQYF
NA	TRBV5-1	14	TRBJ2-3	TGCGCCAGCAGACTTGGCCAAGAGGCAGATACGCAGTATTTT	CASRLGQEADTQYF
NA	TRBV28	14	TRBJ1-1	TGTGCCAGCAGTTTACGGGGGGCGAACACTGAAGCTTTCTTT	CASSLRGANTEAFF
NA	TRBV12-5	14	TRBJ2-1	TGTGCTAGTGGTTTGGAGTGGAGCTACAATGAGCAGTTCTTC	CASGLEWSYNEQFF
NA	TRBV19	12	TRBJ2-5	TGTGCCAGTACGGCAGGGGGGGAGACCCAGTACTTC	CASTAGGETQYF
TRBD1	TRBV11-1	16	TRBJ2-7	TGTGCCAGCAGCCCGAGGGGACAGGGGATGCCCTACGAGCAGTACTTC	CASSPRGQGMPYEQYF
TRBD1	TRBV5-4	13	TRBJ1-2	TGTGCCAGCAGCTGGGACAGGGGCCATGGCTACACCTTC	CASSWDRGHGYTF
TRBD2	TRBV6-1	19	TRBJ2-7	TGTGCCAGCAGTGGACGGTTATTAGCGGGAGGGCCCACACCTTACGAGCAGTACTTC	CASSGRLLAGGPTPYEQYF
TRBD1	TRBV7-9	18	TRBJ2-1	TGTGCCAGCAGCTCCGGGACAGGGGGCATCTATTCGGACAATGAGCAGTTCTTC	CASSSGTGGIYSDNEQFF
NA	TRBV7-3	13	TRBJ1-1	TGTGCCAGCAGCATAAGCGGGTACACTGAAGCTTTCTTT	CASSISGYTEAFF
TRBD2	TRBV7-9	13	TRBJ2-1	TGTGCCAGCAGCTATACTAGCGCCGCCGAGCAGTTCTTC	CASSYTSAAEQFF
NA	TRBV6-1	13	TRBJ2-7	TGTGCCAGCAGTGAGGGCTTGTCCTACGAGCAGTACTTC	CASSEGLSYEQYF
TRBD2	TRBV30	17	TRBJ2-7	TGTGCCTGGAGTGAAAGCGGGGATCTTACCCCATCTAGGGAGCAGTACTTC	CAWSESGDLTPSREQYF
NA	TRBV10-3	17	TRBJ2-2	TGTGCCATCAGTGAGTCAGGTGTAGCGGCAGACACCGGGGAGCTGTTTTTT	CAISESGVAADTGELFF
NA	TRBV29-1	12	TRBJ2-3	TGCAGCGCTGGGCTCATCACAGATACGCAGTATTTT	CSAGLITDTQYF
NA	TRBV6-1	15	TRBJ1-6	TGTGCCAGCAACCCAACAGCCCTCTATAATTCACCCCTCCACTTT	CASNPTALYNSPLHF
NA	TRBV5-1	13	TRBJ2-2	TGCGCCAGCAGCTTACAGGTGGACGGGGAGCTGTTTTTT	CASSLQVDGELFF
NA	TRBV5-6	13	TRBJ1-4	TGTGCCAGCAGCTTGGTGGGAGGTGAAAAACTGTTTTTT	CASSLVGGEKLFF
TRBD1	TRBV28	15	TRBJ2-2	TGTGCCAGCAGTTCCGCCGGGACAGACACCGGGGAGCTGTTTTTT	CASSSAGTDTGELFF
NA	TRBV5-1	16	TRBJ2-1	TGCGCCAGCAGCAGGGACACTTCGGGCTCCTACAATGAGCAGTTCTTC	CASSRDTSGSYNEQFF
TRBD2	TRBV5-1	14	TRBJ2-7	TGCGCCAGCAGCTTTGGTAGCGGGAGTTACGAGCAGTACTTC	CASSFGSGSYEQYF
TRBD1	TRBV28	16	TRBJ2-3	TGTGCCAGCAGTCGTTTCGGGACAGGGATCACAGATACGCAGTATTTT	CASSRFGTGITDTQYF